This T cell receptor (beta chain) derives from a study of early T cells in non-severe SARS-CoV-2 infection. Unique molecular identifiers (one per individual cDNA molecule) were attached. TCRdb re-called the 5' RACE reads through MiXCR, storing one row per CDR3 protein. The repertoire holds about 99,000 distinct CDR3 sequences, with roughly 17% as singletons. The germline V gene encodes CDR1 SGHAT and CDR2 FQNNGV. CDR3 size: 15 residues. Deletions cut 5 bases from V and 0 bases from J, with 14 bases between. This TCR was recovered from an adult who was a healthcare worker with PCR-confirmed SARS-CoV-2 infection or an uninfected control (not recorded which). The chain is built from TRBV11-2 and TRBJ2-7; D perhaps matches TRBD1 (6 bases). Material: whole blood. As DNA, the CDR3 is TGTGCCAGCAGCCGATACTGGGACATCTCCTACGAGCAGTACTTC. Protein product: CASSRYWDISYEQYF.